This T cell receptor beta chain was captured by sequencing in a study of kidney transplant recipient with SARS-CoV-2 infection. MiXCR, run by TCRdb on the reads, gives a single entry per CDR3 protein. The repertoire holds roughly 250,000 distinct CDR3 sequences, less than 35% seen once, with nearly 7.5% in the top ten. This CDR3 is 12 amino acids long. V lost 2 bases, J lost 3 bases, and 3 bases lay in between. Germline CDR1 SGHAT, CDR2 FQNNGV. The genes are TRBV11-2 and TRBJ2-3, with D unclear. The source of this sequence is a male patient aged 25-45 years who had COVID-19 and was a kidney transplant recipient. The graft donor may account for some of the T cells. The material was a blood sample, obtained at baseline and around day 120 from a kidney transplant recipient. Written as DNA, the CDR3 is TGTGCCAGCAGCTTAACTACAGATACGCAGTATTTT. Translation: CASSLTTDTQYF.